The clone carrying this T cell receptor beta chain has a single count. Its target is not known. This sample stems from a study of OX40 agonist ivuxolimab in advanced cancers. Study at large: Patients enrolled in dose escalation were diagnosed with hepatocellular carcinoma, melanoma, renal cell or head and neck cancer.

The cohort excluded patients with autoimmune disease history or systemic immunosuppression. With baseline, cycle 4 day 1, and cycle 7 day 1 as timepoints, blood was sampled. Repertoires were generated with immunoSEQ multiplex PCR, while TCRdb's copy carries only in-frame clones and drops some. The sample consists of roughly 93,000 clones, about 91% of them appearing once. Study conclusions and caveats: Certain nonresponders additionally had low normalized T-cell clonal expansion.

The V gene lost 5 bases and the J gene lost 4 bases, with 9 bases spanning the gap. The CDR3 sequence is 13 residues long. Germline values: CDR1 SEHNR, CDR2 FQNEAQ (reference sequence). Here the sequenced sample was CD4+ or CD8+ T cells sorted from blood, taken in a trial of the OX40 agonist ivuxolimab. The source of this sequence is an adult with an advanced solid tumor such as melanoma, head and neck, liver or kidney cancer. V usage is TRBV7-9 and J usage is TRBJ2-1; TRBD2 is a possible D gene (6 bases). CDR3 DNA sequence: TGTGCCAGCAGCGGCGGGACTTACAATGAGCAGTTCTTC. Translating it yields CASSGGTYNEQFF.